The entry below gives a single T cell receptor (beta chain) sequence along with its context. Its antigen is not known. This record belongs to a study of blood T cells in healthy people across ages. Study-level points and caveats: Underestimates were what the diversity estimates from one million T cells were considered to be.

CDR1 and CDR2 from the germline V gene are SQVTM and ANQGSEA. The CDR3 sequence is 13 residues long. The V segment lost 7 bases and the J segment 2 bases; nucleotides outside the gene matches: 5. PCR was performed a second time for about 6 to 12 cycles using a sample-barcoded 5' primer and a J-beta primer mix. Each cDNA molecule carried a tag from a template-switch adaptor that contained 12 random nucleotides. TCRdb analysed the 5' RACE reads with MiXCR anew, one entry per CDR3 protein. The sample holds about 640,000 distinct CDR3 sequences, approximately 50% seen once. This receptor was identified in a man aged 60-69 years in good health. The chain has TRBV29-1 and TRBJ1-2; TRBD1 agrees at 9 bases. The sequenced sample consisted of blood. The CDR3 sequence: CSAGDRANYGYTF. The CDR3 nucleotides read TGCAGCGCTGGGGACAGGGCGAACTATGGCTACACCTTC.